This T cell receptor (beta chain) was captured by sequencing in a study of response to subunit inactivated influenza vaccine. TCRdb re-called the RT-PCR reads through MiXCR, storing one row per CDR3 protein. Of more than 550,000 distinct CDR3 sequences in the sample, roughly 10% were seen once. There are 16 residues in the CDR3. V lost 2 bases and J lost 5; bases outside the gene matches: 10. The germline V gene has CDR1 MGHRA and CDR2 YSYEKL. A further study also used this sample, focusing on T cells expressing NK-cell markers. That study adds: What made the TCR beta cDNA was 5'RACE template switching with UMIs. Sorted CD3+CD56+NKG2C+, CD3+CD56+NKG2C- and CD3+CD56-NKG2C+ T-cell subsets were beta-chain profiled. Just one sequenced donor of eight was HCMV-seronegative, while seven were seropositive. Of the CD8+ T cells in more than five donors, roughly 1.0-7.5% belonged to dominant NKG2C+ clonotypes. A few donors' CD3+CD56-NKG2C+ cells were dominated by the same clonotypes.

The V and J genes are TRBV4-1 and TRBJ2-7, with 9 nucleotides matching TRBD2. The sequencing used PBMCs from blood, collected on the day of vaccination. The TCR originated in a man aged 50 or older who received an inactivated influenza vaccine. The CDR3 region is CASSQTPGTSTNEQYF. The CDR3 bases are TGCGCCAGCAGCCAAACCCCCGGGACTAGCACCAACGAGCAGTACTTC.